The T cell receptor beta chain under discussion was sequenced for a study of blood T cell repertoires in COVID-19. Per the germline V gene, CDR1 is SEHNR and CDR2 is FQNEAQ (reference sequence). The length of the CDR3 is 13 residues. Trimming shortened V by 7 bases and J by 1 base, and 11 bases separated the two germline ends. Repertoires were generated with immunoSEQ multiplex PCR, while TCRdb's copy carries only in-frame clones and drops some. This table holds approximately 14,000 clones, less than 85% found once. Sample: peripheral blood. This chain links TRBV7-9 with TRBJ2-7, with D unclear. The receptor's source is a middle-aged man with active or convalescent COVID-19. The CDR3, as DNA: TGTGCCAGCACCGTGACTGCGTCCTACGAGCAGTACTTC. It yields the protein CASTVTASYEQYF.